The clone carrying this TCR beta chain was detected a few times. Its cognate antigen is unknown. The CDR3 spans 14 residues. The germline V and J ends were trimmed by 2 bases and 5 bases, with 12 bases remaining between them. Germline V lookup: CDR1 ENHRY, CDR2 SYGVKD. Profiling that covered TCR beta VDJ and CDR3 relied on genomic DNA as its template. TCRdb re-called the reads through MiXCR, storing one row per CDR3 protein. The repertoire consists of 180,000 or so distinct CDR3 sequences, with approximately 48% occurring once and the leading ten covering about 1.8%. This record comes from a study of CD8+CD57+ T cells in acquired aplastic anemia. Across the whole study: DNA from sorted CD4+ and CD8+ cells averaged approximately 3.5 ug. Study-level results: The CD8+ Simpson's diversity of patients and controls was not significantly different.

The authors sequenced patients whose flow cytometry had shown CD8+CD57+ cell expansion. The cohort consisted entirely of patients having severe acquired aplastic anemia. Among the patients, none had received any therapy at the time of blood sampling. The sequencing input was sorted CD4+, CD8+, or CD8+CD57+ T cells (not recorded which) from PBMCs. J is TRBJ2-5 and V is TRBV10-3; D may match TRBD1 or TRBD2 (5 bases each). This receptor was identified in a human donor with aplastic anemia. CDR3 sequence: CAISEEGMMETQYF. In nucleotides, the CDR3 is TGTGCCATCAGTGAGGAGGGGATGATGGAGACCCAGTACTTC.